These T cell receptor beta chains were read from a single sample in a study of T cells in Graves' hyperthyroidism and ophthalmopathy. In TCRdb, the multiplex PCR reads were re-called with MiXCR into one record per CDR3 protein. Among about 640,000 distinct CDR3 sequences, about 20% were seen once, and the ten largest hold 30% to 40%. Sequences were obtained from blood. Receptor source: a man aged 25 to 40 with Graves' ophthalmopathy. CDR3s include the opening cysteine and the closing phenylalanine or tryptophan.

CDR3 protein: CSSTSGPRNEKLFF
J gene: TRBJ1-4
V gene: TRBV27

CDR3 protein: CASRLEQGVLNQPQHF
J gene: TRBJ1-5
V gene: TRBV6-1

CDR3 protein: CASSPNRPTSEQYF
J gene: TRBJ2-7
V gene: TRBV27

CDR3 protein: CATVTSAIRGEQFF
J gene: TRBJ2-1
V gene: TRBV28

CDR3 protein: CASSRLAGQGDEQYF
J gene: TRBJ2-7
V gene: TRBV12-3/TRBV12-4

CDR3 protein: CASSEAEGGGYTF
J gene: TRBJ1-2
V gene: TRBV2

CDR3 protein: CASKGQGAYNEQFF
J gene: TRBJ2-1
V gene: TRBV12-3/TRBV12-4

CDR3 protein: CASSRQGVNTEAFF
J gene: TRBJ1-1
V gene: TRBV12-3/TRBV12-4

CDR3 protein: CASSLVEGVNTEAFF
J gene: TRBJ1-1
V gene: TRBV7-9

CDR3 protein: CASSLFAGEVYNEQFF
J gene: TRBJ2-1
V gene: TRBV7-2

CDR3 protein: CASSLMFGTYEQYF
J gene: TRBJ2-7
V gene: TRBV27

CDR3 protein: CASSPSGDGYTF
J gene: TRBJ1-2
V gene: TRBV7-9

CDR3 protein: CATSREYYEQYF
J gene: TRBJ2-7
V gene: TRBV15

CDR3 protein: CASSQPGQQETQYF
J gene: TRBJ2-5
V gene: TRBV18

CDR3 protein: CASSLSLNRAGEQFF
J gene: TRBJ2-1
V gene: TRBV27

CDR3 protein: CASSSGQSYEQYF
J gene: TRBJ2-7
V gene: TRBV28

CDR3 protein: CASSYQGMETQYF
J gene: TRBJ2-5
V gene: TRBV6-1

CDR3 protein: CASSYSEAGTLTGEQYF
J gene: TRBJ2-7
V gene: TRBV6-5